The rows below give T cell receptor beta chains drawn from one sample of a study of CD8 T cells in ankylosing spondylitis. TCRdb itself ran the 5' RACE reads through MiXCR, one entry per CDR3 protein. The sample lists fewer than 40,000 distinct CDR3 sequences, less than 40% seen once, with under 50% in the top ten. Source material: synovial fluid, either unsorted or a sorted T cell fraction (not recorded which). These receptors were taken from a male donor with ankylosing spondylitis. CDR3s include the opening cysteine and the closing phenylalanine or tryptophan.

J gene,V gene,CDR3 protein
TRBJ2-7,TRBV5-6,CASSLKTGVDEQYF
TRBJ2-1,TRBV5-6,CASSPEQFF
TRBJ1-5,TRBV7-9,CASSNTVLGPQHF
TRBJ2-1,TRBV20-1,CSAITKGRDEVYNEQFF
TRBJ1-4,TRBV10-2,CASSATGHNEKLFF
TRBJ2-2,TRBV20-1,CSARGTGDTGELFF
TRBJ2-2,TRBV3-1,CASSQDWGWAGELFF
TRBJ2-1,TRBV11-2,CASSSQPGGYEQFF
TRBJ1-2,TRBV29-1,CSVDATGEDGYTF
TRBJ2-4,TRBV6-1,CASTPGLAGAKNIQYF
TRBJ2-1,TRBV29-1,CSGVGLAGGGEQFF
TRBJ1-6,TRBV6-1,CASSIRGGQYNSPLHF
TRBJ1-5,TRBV27,CASSLCRGQIDGNQPQHF
TRBJ2-1,TRBV5-1,CASSFGTSGTFHEQFF